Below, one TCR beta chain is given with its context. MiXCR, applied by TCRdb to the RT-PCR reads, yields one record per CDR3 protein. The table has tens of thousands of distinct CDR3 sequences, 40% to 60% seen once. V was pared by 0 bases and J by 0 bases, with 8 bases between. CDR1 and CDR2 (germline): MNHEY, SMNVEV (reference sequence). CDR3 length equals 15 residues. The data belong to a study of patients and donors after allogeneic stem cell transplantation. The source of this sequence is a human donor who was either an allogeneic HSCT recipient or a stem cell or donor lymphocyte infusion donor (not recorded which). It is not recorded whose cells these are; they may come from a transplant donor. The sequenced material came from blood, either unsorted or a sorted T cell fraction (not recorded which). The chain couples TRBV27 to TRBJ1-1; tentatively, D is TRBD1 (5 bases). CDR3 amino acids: CASSLSWGVNTEAFF. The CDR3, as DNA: TGTGCCAGCAGTTTATCGTGGGGCGTGAACACTGAAGCTTTCTTT.